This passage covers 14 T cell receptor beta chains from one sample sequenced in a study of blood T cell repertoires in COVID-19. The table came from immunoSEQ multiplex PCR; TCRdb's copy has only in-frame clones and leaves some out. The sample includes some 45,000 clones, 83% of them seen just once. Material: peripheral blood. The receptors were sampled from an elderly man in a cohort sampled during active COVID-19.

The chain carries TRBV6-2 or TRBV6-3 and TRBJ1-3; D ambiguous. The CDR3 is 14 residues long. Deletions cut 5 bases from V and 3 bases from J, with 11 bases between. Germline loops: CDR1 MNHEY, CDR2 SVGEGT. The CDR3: CASSGLGLGNTIYF. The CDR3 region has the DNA TGTGCCAGCAGTGGATTGGGCCTTGGAAACACCATATATTTT.

The CDR3 loop reads CASSHLYEQYF. For the CDR3, the DNA is TGCGCCAGCAGCCACCTCTACGAGCAGTACTTC. This chain links TRBV4-1 with TRBJ2-7, with D hard to call. Germline loops: CDR1 MGHRA, CDR2 YSYEKL. V dropped 3 bases and J dropped 3 bases, with 3 bases sitting between them. The CDR3 is 11 residues long.

DNA of the CDR3: TGTGCCAGCAGTCCCCACGGACAGGGGGCGTTTCAGCCCCAGCATTTT. This translates into CASSPHGQGAFQPQHF. This chain links TRBV28 with TRBJ1-5, with 11 positions matching TRBD1. Germline CDR1 is MDHEN and CDR2 is SYDVKM. The CDR3 runs to 16 residues. Unmatched junction bases numbered 9, after V lost 5 bases and J lost 6 bases.

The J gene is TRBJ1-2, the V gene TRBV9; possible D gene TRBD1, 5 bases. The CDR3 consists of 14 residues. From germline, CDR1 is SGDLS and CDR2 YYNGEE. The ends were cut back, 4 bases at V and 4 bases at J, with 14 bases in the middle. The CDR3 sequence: CASSPTTGLYGYTF. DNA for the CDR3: TGTGCCAGCAGCCCCACCACAGGCCTCTATGGCTACACCTTC.

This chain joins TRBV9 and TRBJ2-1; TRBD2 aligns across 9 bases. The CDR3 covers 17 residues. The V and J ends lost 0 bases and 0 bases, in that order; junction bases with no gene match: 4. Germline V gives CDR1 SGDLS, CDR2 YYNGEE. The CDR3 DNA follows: TGTGCCAGCAGCGTAGACTTAGCGGGGGCCTCCTACAATGAGCAGTTCTTC. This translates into CASSVDLAGASYNEQFF.

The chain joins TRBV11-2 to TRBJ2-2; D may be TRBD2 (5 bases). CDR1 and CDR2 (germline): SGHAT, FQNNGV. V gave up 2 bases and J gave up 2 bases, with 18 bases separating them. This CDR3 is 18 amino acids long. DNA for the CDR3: TGTGCCAGCAGCTTACCACCGGGGTTTGGTAGAAACACCGGGGAGCTGTTTTTT. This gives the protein CASSLPPGFGRNTGELFF.

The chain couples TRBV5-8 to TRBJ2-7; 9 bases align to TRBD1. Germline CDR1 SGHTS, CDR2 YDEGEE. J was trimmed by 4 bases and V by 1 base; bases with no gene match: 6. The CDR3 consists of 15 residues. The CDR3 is CASSLLGQGRYEQYF. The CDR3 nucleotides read TGTGCCAGCAGCTTGCTGGGACAGGGTCGGTACGAGCAGTACTTC.

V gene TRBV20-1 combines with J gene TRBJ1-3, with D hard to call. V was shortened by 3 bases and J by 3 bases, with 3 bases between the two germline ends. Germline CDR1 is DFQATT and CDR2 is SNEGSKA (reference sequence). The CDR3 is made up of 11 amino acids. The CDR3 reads CSASRGNTIYF. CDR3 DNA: TGCAGTGCTAGCCGTGGAAACACCATATATTTT.

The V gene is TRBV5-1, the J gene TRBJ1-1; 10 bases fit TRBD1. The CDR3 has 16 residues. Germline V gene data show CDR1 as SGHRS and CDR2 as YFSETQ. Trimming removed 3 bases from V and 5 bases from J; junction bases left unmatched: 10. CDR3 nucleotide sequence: TGCGCCAGCAGCTCAGCCCTGGGACAGGGGAAAACTGAAGCTTTCTTT. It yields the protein CASSSALGQGKTEAFF.

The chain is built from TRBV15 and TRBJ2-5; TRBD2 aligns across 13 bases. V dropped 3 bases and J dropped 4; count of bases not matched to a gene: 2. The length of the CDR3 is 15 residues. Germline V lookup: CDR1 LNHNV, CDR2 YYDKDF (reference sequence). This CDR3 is CATSSGLAGVETQYF. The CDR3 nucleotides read TGTGCCACCAGCAGTGGACTAGCGGGAGTAGAGACCCAGTACTTC.

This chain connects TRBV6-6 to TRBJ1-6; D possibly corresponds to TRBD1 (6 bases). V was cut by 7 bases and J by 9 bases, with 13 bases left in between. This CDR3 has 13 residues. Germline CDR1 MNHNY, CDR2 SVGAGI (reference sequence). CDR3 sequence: CASTRDTTSPLHF. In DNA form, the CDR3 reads TGTGCCAGCACCCGGGACACCACTTCACCCCTCCACTTT.

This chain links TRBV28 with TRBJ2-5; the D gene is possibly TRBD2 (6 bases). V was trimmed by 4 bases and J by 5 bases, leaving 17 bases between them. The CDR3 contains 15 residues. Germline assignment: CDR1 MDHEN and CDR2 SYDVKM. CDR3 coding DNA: TGTGCCAGCAGTTCATCGGACTACTTCCAGGAGACCCAGTACTTC. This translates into CASSSSDYFQETQYF.

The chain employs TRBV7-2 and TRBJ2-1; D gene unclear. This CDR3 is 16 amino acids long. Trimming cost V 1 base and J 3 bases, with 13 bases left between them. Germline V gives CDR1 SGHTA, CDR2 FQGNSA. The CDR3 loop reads CASSLDRRTGYNEQFF. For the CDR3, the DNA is TGTGCCAGCAGCTTAGATCGTCGCACGGGCTACAATGAGCAGTTCTTC.

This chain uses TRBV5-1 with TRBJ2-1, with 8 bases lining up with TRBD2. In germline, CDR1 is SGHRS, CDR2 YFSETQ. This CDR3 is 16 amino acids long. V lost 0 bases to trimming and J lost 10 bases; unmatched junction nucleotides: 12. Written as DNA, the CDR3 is TGCGCCAGCAGCTTGGGAGGCGGGGGGCGCCACGGGGAGCAGTTCTTC. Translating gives CASSLGGGGRHGEQFF.